This TCR beta chain was documented in a study of blood T cell repertoires in COVID-19. In the study overall: Acute-phase and convalescent COVID-19 samples originated in the United States, Italy and Spain.

Only in-frame clones appear in the TCRdb table, and some are missing; sequencing was by immunoSEQ multiplex PCR. The sample lists nearly 80,000 clones, roughly 85% seen once, with less than 40% in the top ten. The CDR3 length is 16 residues. Trimming took off 9 bases at V and 3 bases at J, with 21 bases between the two ends. Germline CDR1 is LNHDA and CDR2 is SQIVND (reference sequence). This TCR was sampled from a woman in her 70s with acute or convalescent COVID-19. The V call is TRBV19, the J call TRBJ2-1; possibly TRBD2 for D (6 bases). The specimen sequenced was peripheral blood. Written as DNA, the CDR3 is TGTGCCAGACCCTTCCGGGACTCCTCACTCTACAATGAGCAGTTCTTC. This sequence encodes CARPFRDSSLYNEQFF.